The clone carrying this T cell receptor beta chain was picked up a small number of times. Its antigen is currently unknown. Germline values: CDR1 SGHNT, CDR2 YYREEE (reference sequence). V was pared by 0 bases and J by 2 bases, with 9 bases between. CDR3 length: 14 residues. A NOSPECS grade of at least 4, a Clinical Activity Score of at least 3 and duration under 3 months were recorded in ophthalmopathy patients. A patient was excluded if there was uncontrolled infection, other autoimmune disease, pregnancy or lactation. What was amplified from RNA transcripts were TCR beta CDR3 regions. When the TCR CDR3 underwent first-round RT-PCR, the HTBI primer set was used. A single record per CDR3 protein comes from TCRdb applying MiXCR to the multiplex PCR reads. The table records approximately 570,000 distinct CDR3 sequences, just under 20% of them present only once. The data belong to a study of T cells in Graves' hyperthyroidism and ophthalmopathy. Study-level points and caveats: Ophthalmopathy, which appeared later, was predicted by the model a median roughly 6.6 months before onset. Most clonotypes expanded in the thyroid (above 0.001) were also present in blood.

Sequencing was performed on blood. The TCR originated in a middle-aged man with Graves' ophthalmopathy. The V and J genes are TRBV5-4 and TRBJ2-7; D is undetermined. The CDR3 loop reads CASSLGVKTYEQYF. CDR3 coding DNA: TGTGCCAGCAGCTTGGGTGTCAAGACCTACGAGCAGTACTTC.